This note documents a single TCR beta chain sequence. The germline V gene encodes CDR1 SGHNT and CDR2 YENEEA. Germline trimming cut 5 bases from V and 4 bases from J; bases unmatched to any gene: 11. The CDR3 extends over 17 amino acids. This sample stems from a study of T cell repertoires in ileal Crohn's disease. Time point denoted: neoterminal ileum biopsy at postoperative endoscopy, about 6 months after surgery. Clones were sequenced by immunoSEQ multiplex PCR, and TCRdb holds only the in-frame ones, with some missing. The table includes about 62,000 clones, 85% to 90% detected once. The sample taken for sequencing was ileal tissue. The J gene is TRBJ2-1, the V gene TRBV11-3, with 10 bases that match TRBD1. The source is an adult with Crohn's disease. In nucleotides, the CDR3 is TGTGCCAGCAGCCCTAGGGCCGGGACAGGGGAATACAATGAGCAGTTCTTC. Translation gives CASSPRAGTGEYNEQFF.